The 23 T cell receptor beta chains presented below share a single source sample, sequenced in a study of blood T cell repertoires in COVID-19. Produced via immunoSEQ multiplex PCR; TCRdb's table is partial and in-frame only. This table has 15,000 or so clones, about 90% appearing once. Sequenced: peripheral blood. Receptors originate from a human donor in a cohort sampled during active COVID-19.

The chain employs TRBV4-3 and TRBJ2-3, with TRBD2 as a possible D gene (7 bases). Trimming stripped 0 bases from V and 2 bases from J, with 12 bases between. The CDR3 is 16 residues long. Germline lookup yields CDR1 LGHNA and CDR2 YSLEER. The CDR3 is CASSQDLAGATDTQYF. As DNA, the CDR3 is TGCGCCAGCAGCCAAGACCTGGCGGGGGCCACAGATACGCAGTATTTT.

The rearrangement uses TRBV6-6 and TRBJ1-2; TRBD1 matches 7 bases. The CDR3 sequence is 11 residues long. Germline V gene lookup returns CDR1 MNHNY and CDR2 SVGAGI (reference sequence). V lost 7 bases and J lost 5; bases outside the gene matches: 1. The CDR3 reads CASTGQYGYTF. The DNA of the CDR3 is TGTGCCAGCACGGGACAGTATGGCTACACCTTC.

The chain couples TRBV2 to TRBJ2-5, with D perhaps matching TRBD2 (5 bases). Germline CDR1 reads SNHLY; CDR2 reads FYNNEI. V was pared by 3 bases and J by 5 bases, with 13 bases between. CDR3 length: 14 amino acids. The CDR3 bases are TGTGCCAGCAGTGATCCACTAGGTCGGGAGACCCAGTACTTC. Translating gives CASSDPLGRETQYF.

The sample holds a few counts of this clone. The V call is TRBV7-9, the J call TRBJ2-7, with 8 bases identical to TRBD1. Trimming at V came to 4 bases and at J to 6 bases, leaving 14 bases not matched to a gene. CDR3 length equals 16 residues. Per the germline V gene, CDR1 is SEHNR and CDR2 is FQNEAQ (reference sequence). CDR3 in amino acids: CASSSDRVLEYPEQYF. The CDR3 DNA reads TGTGCCAGCAGCTCGGACAGGGTTCTCGAGTACCCCGAGCAGTACTTC.

This sequence joins TRBV4-3 and TRBJ1-1, with 7 bases lining up with TRBD1. This CDR3 region has 14 residues. The germline CDR1 and CDR2 sequences are LGHNA and YSLEER. V trimming: 4 bases; J trimming: 4 bases; junction bases outside the gene matches: 6. For the CDR3, the DNA is TGCGCCAGCAGCCGAGGAGGGGGCTTCACTGAAGCTTTCTTT. Its translation: CASSRGGGFTEAFF.

The chain employs TRBV7-6 and TRBJ1-2; 12 bases line up with TRBD1. Germline loops: CDR1 SGHVS, CDR2 FNYEAQ. The CDR3 runs 14 residues. J lost 8 bases, V lost 1 base, and 2 bases had no gene match. The CDR3 region is CASSLDGTGGGYTF. The CDR3 DNA follows: TGTGCCAGCAGCTTAGATGGGACAGGGGGCGGCTACACCTTC.

CDR3 DNA: TGCGCCAGCAGCCGGCGGGGTTATGAGCAGTTCTTC. Translation: CASSRRGYEQFF. The chain carries TRBV4-3 and TRBJ2-1; perhaps TRBD2 as D (6 bases). The V gene lost 4 bases and the J gene lost 8 bases, with 9 bases spanning the gap. The CDR3 runs to 12 residues. Germline loops: CDR1 LGHNA, CDR2 YSLEER.

The chain joins TRBV5-1 to TRBJ1-1; D perhaps matches TRBD1 (5 bases). Germline V gives CDR1 SGHRS, CDR2 YFSETQ. The CDR3 is 16 amino acids. V gave up 0 bases and J gave up 3 bases, with 15 bases separating them. In nucleotides, the CDR3 is TGCGCCAGCAGCTTGGCCGGTGACAGCCTCTACACTGAAGCTTTCTTT. Encoded protein: CASSLAGDSLYTEAFF.

V usage is TRBV27 and J usage is TRBJ2-1; D uncertain. The V gene's germline CDR1 is MNHEY and CDR2 SMNVEV (reference sequence). This CDR3 spans 13 amino acids. Trimming removed 6 bases at V and 16 bases at J, with 22 bases between. The CDR3 is CASSDRHYNERFF. The CDR3 coding sequence is TGTGCCAGCAGCGACCGCCACTACAATGAGCGTTTCTTC.

This sequence joins TRBV4-2 and TRBJ2-5, with TRBD1 as a possible D gene (5 bases). The CDR3 spans 17 residues. In germline, CDR1 is LGHNA, CDR2 YNFKEQ. V was clipped by 1 base and J by 1 base, with 16 bases between them. CDR3 coding DNA: TGTGCCAGCAGCCAAGTCTTGGGGCGAGGCGCCCAAGAGACCCAGTACTTC. Amino acids: CASSQVLGRGAQETQYF.

A few counts support this clone. V is TRBV4-3 and J is TRBJ2-7, with D possibly TRBD1 on 5 matching bases. The germline V gene has CDR1 LGHNA and CDR2 YSLEER. This CDR3 is 12 amino acids long. Trimming cost V 3 bases and J 6 bases, with 9 bases left between them. CDR3 protein: CASSHQGREQYF. The DNA for the CDR3 is TGCGCCAGCAGCCACCAGGGCCGCGAGCAGTACTTC.

V gene TRBV5-1 combines with J gene TRBJ2-1; 11 bases map to TRBD2. Trimming at V came to 4 bases and at J to 2 bases, leaving 2 bases not matched to a gene. This CDR3 region has 15 residues. CDR1 and CDR2 from the germline V gene are SGHRS and YFSETQ. This CDR3 reads CASSLGLAAYNEQFF. For the CDR3, the DNA is TGCGCCAGCAGCCTGGGACTAGCGGCCTACAATGAGCAGTTCTTC.

The CDR3 nucleotides read TGTGCCAGCTCACCACCGGGACAGAGCACAGATACGCAGTATTTT. This sequence encodes CASSPPGQSTDTQYF. This chain connects TRBV18 to TRBJ2-3; TRBD1 aligns across 7 bases. The CDR3 contains 15 residues. V was pared by 0 bases and J by 0 bases, with 0 bases of the junction left unmatched. Germline CDR1 and CDR2: KGHSH and LQKENI.

The chain has TRBV5-1 and TRBJ1-2; 8 bases line up with TRBD1. The V segment lost 0 bases and the J segment 5 bases; nucleotides outside the gene matches: 3. Germline CDR1 SGHRS, CDR2 YFSETQ. The CDR3 extends over 14 amino acids. The CDR3 coding sequence is TGCGCCAGCAGCTTGGAAGGACAGGGATATGGCTACACCTTC. This gives the protein CASSLEGQGYGYTF. The variable domain in full, with the rest retrieved from reference TRBV5-1 and TRBJ1-2, is KAGVTQTPRYLIKTRGQQVTLSCSPISGHRSVSWYQQTPGQGLQFLFEYFSETQRNKGNFPGRFSGRQFSNSRSEMNVSTLELGDSALYLCASSLEGQGYGYTFGSGTRLTVV.

The V gene is TRBV5-1, the J gene TRBJ2-4, with 8 bases that match TRBD1. Germline V lookup: CDR1 SGHRS, CDR2 YFSETQ. Trimming removed 4 bases from V and 1 base from J; junction bases left unmatched: 7. There are 16 residues in the CDR3. Here the CDR3 reads CASSPRQGWAKNIQYF. In DNA, the CDR3 is TGCGCCAGCAGCCCTAGACAGGGGTGGGCCAAAAACATTCAGTACTTC.

This chain links TRBV3-1 (or the pseudogene TRBV3-2) with TRBJ1-1; D might be TRBD1 (5 bases). From germline, CDR1 is LGHDT and CDR2 YNNKEL (reference sequence). The CDR3 extends over 15 amino acids. V gave up 4 bases and J gave up 5 bases, with 17 bases separating them. CDR3 DNA: TGTGCCAGCAGCCCCCAGGCAGGGCGGGGTACTGAAGCTTTCTTT. Protein sequence: CASSPQAGRGTEAFF.

This chain uses TRBV5-1 with TRBJ1-2; no definite D call. The V and J ends lost 0 bases and 10 bases respectively, with 10 bases between them. Germline loops: CDR1 SGHRS, CDR2 YFSETQ. The CDR3 loop spans 12 amino acids. CDR3 region: CASSLASDFYTF. In DNA form, the CDR3 reads TGCGCCAGCAGCTTGGCGTCGGACTTCTACACCTTC.

The chain couples TRBV4-3 to TRBJ1-4, with TRBD1 as a possible D gene (6 bases). V lost 3 bases and J 3 bases, leaving 14 bases between the germline ends. The CDR3 has 16 residues. CDR1 is LGHNA and CDR2 is YSLEER in the germline V gene. CDR3 bases: TGCGCCAGCAGCCATCACAGGGTTTCGGCTAATGAAAAACTGTTTTTT. Translated, it gives CASSHHRVSANEKLFF.

The chain links TRBV10-3 to TRBJ1-5; maybe TRBD1 (5 bases). Germline CDR1 ENHRY, CDR2 SYGVKD. This CDR3 spans 16 amino acids. Trimming removed 0 bases at V and 0 bases at J, with 9 bases between. As DNA, the CDR3 is TGTGCCATCAGTGAGTCGACGCAGGGTAGCAATCAGCCCCAGCATTTT. Translated, it gives CAISESTQGSNQPQHF.

The chain is built from TRBV2 and TRBJ1-3; no definite D call. V lost 2 bases and J 3 bases, leaving 8 bases between the germline ends. The germline V gene encodes CDR1 SNHLY and CDR2 FYNNEI. The CDR3 spans 14 residues. Written as DNA, the CDR3 is TGTGCCAGCAGTGAACAGGTTTTTGGAAACACCATATATTTT. Translating it yields CASSEQVFGNTIYF.

The chain recombines TRBV4-3 with TRBJ2-5; possible D gene TRBD2, 5 bases. Germline V gene lookup returns CDR1 LGHNA and CDR2 YSLEER. V lost 3 bases and J 0 bases, leaving 11 bases between the germline ends. CDR3 length equals 15 residues. CDR3 sequence: CASSQTPGYQETQYF. As DNA, the CDR3 is TGCGCCAGCAGCCAGACTCCGGGGTACCAAGAGACCCAGTACTTC.

This chain links TRBV27 with TRBJ2-5; 7 bases are shared with TRBD1. V lost 4 bases, J lost 5 bases, and 1 base stayed unmatched. Germline V gene data show CDR1 as MNHEY and CDR2 as SMNVEV (reference sequence). The CDR3 extends over 12 amino acids. DNA of the CDR3: TGTGCCAGCAGTTCGACAGGGGAGACCCAGTACTTC. Translated: CASSSTGETQYF.

The J gene is TRBJ1-5, the V gene TRBV7-2, with D uncertain. The CDR3 sequence is 13 residues long. CDR1 and CDR2 from the germline V gene are SGHTA and FQGNSA. V was cut by 5 bases and J by 4 bases, with 9 bases left in between. The CDR3 region is CASSREVNQPQHF. Here the CDR3 DNA reads TGTGCCAGCAGCAGGGAGGTGAATCAGCCCCAGCATTTT.